The T cell receptor (beta chain) under discussion was sequenced for a study of blood T cell repertoires in COVID-19. The wider study: Acute and convalescent COVID-19 specimens originated in the United States, Italy and Spain. T cells, B-cell-depleted T cells, or PBMCs provided the cDNA or gDNA that served as material.

In the authors' workflow: Amplification of reference gene primers was used by the study to estimate nucleated cell counts. Generated by immunoSEQ multiplex PCR, the TCRdb table keeps only in-frame clones and is missing some. V, J and clone size derive from that table, while D and trimming were established from the DNA sequence. The data contain about 330,000 clones, about 83% of them seen just once; the ten biggest clones take up about 1.7%. CDR3 size: 13 residues. V was clipped by 4 bases and J by 0 bases, with 5 bases between them. Germline lookup yields CDR1 SGDLS and CDR2 YYNGEE. The gene calls are TRBV9 and TRBJ1-5, with D unclear. Source material: peripheral blood. This TCR was sampled from a woman between 45 and 60 years old with acute or convalescent COVID-19. The CDR3 sequence is CASSTYSNQPQHF. The CDR3, as DNA: TGTGCCAGCAGCACTTATAGCAATCAGCCCCAGCATTTT.